The 25 T cell receptor beta chains below all came from one sample that was sequenced in a study of metastatic and nonmetastatic thyroid tumors. All patients reached thyroid surgery having received no treatment beforehand. MiXCR was used by TCRdb to re-call the PCR reads. This table holds tens of thousands of clones, around 17% found once. The sample comprised blood. These receptors were taken from a female donor with papillary thyroid cancer or a benign thyroid nodule (not recorded which). Some clones in this sample may be carry-over from other donors' samples.

This clone was found many times. The gene calls are TRBV5-1 and TRBJ2-1; perhaps TRBD1 as D (6 bases). Germline values: CDR1 SGHRS, CDR2 YFSETQ. This CDR3 has 15 amino acids. Trimming cost V 0 bases and J 1 base, with 8 bases left between them. The CDR3 protein is CASSLEGVSYNEQFF. The CDR3 nucleotides read TGCGCCAGCAGCTTGGAGGGGGTTTCCTACAATGAGCAGTTCTTC.

In its sample, this clone was seen many times. The chain's CDR3 is CSALDSSPGTQYF. CDR3 bases: TGCAGTGCCTTGGACAGTTCCCCAGGTACGCAGTATTTT. This chain links TRBV20-1 with TRBJ2-3; possible D gene TRBD1, 6 bases. This CDR3 contains 13 residues. CDR1 is DFQATT, CDR2 SNEGSKA, per germline (reference sequence). Trimming pared 6 bases from V and 8 bases from J, leaving 18 bases between.

This clone was observed many times. The rearrangement uses TRBV20-1 and TRBJ2-7; weak D call: TRBD2 (5 bases). CDR3 length: 14 residues. Germline V gene lookup returns CDR1 DFQATT and CDR2 SNEGSKA (reference sequence). V gave up 0 bases and J gave up 3 bases, with 12 bases separating them. CDR3 bases: TGCAGTGCTAGAGATAGGAGGAGCCTCTACGAGCAGTACTTC. Translating it yields CSARDRRSLYEQYF.

This clone was detected many times. The chain combines TRBV3-1 with TRBJ2-7; 8 bases align to TRBD2. J lost 2 bases, V lost 0 bases, and 3 bases had no gene match. The CDR3 consists of 15 residues. Germline assignment: CDR1 LGHDT and CDR2 YNNKEL (reference sequence). The CDR3 reads CASSQDLSGTYEQYF. The CDR3 DNA sequence: TGTGCCAGCAGCCAAGATCTTAGCGGGACCTACGAGCAGTACTTC.

A word on this clone: Germline and junction disagree at one end, which may indicate a read error. The V gene is TRBV2, the J gene TRBJ2-3; 10 nucleotides match TRBD2. Germline CDR1 is SNHLY and CDR2 is FYNNEI. The CDR3 extends over 16 amino acids. In DNA, the CDR3 is TGTGCCAGCAAAGCTAGCGGGAGTGGCGTCACATATACGCAGTATTTT. Translation: CASKASGSGVTYTQYF.

This clone was recorded at least ten times. The chain recombines TRBV30 with TRBJ2-5; 8 positions agree with TRBD2. With V trimmed by 2 bases and J by 5 bases, 4 bases remained unmatched. This CDR3 region has 13 residues. Per the germline V gene, CDR1 is GTSNPN and CDR2 is SVGIG (reference sequence). The CDR3 nucleotides are TGTGCCTGGAGTAGCGGGAGACCCGAGACCCAGTACTTC. The encoded protein is CAWSSGRPETQYF.

This clone was found many times. The rearrangement uses TRBV24-1 and TRBJ2-1; no definite D call. The CDR3 is 11 amino acids. Germline lookup yields CDR1 KGHDR and CDR2 SFDVKD. V gave up 1 base and J gave up 10 bases, with 4 bases separating them. CDR3 nucleotide sequence: TGTGCCACCAGTGATTTCGTAGAGCAGTTCTTC. It encodes CATSDFVEQFF.

This clone was recorded at least ten times. A single base separates this from a much larger clone, so it may be a read error. The rearrangement uses TRBV19 and TRBJ1-2; D gene unclear. The CDR3 spans 13 residues. In germline, CDR1 is LNHDA, CDR2 SQIVND (reference sequence). As DNA, the CDR3 is TGTGCCACCATGGGAGAGACTAACTTTGGCTACACCTTC. Translating gives CATMGETNFGYTF.

The CDR3 DNA reads as TGTGCCACCAGCAGAGGGGGGGCTGAGCAGTACTTC. This translates into CATSRGGAEQYF. The gene calls are TRBV15 and TRBJ2-7, with D tentatively TRBD1 or TRBD2 (6 bases each). The CDR3 covers 12 residues. Trimming took 1 base from V and 7 from J, leaving 8 bases between them. Germline CDR1 LNHNV, CDR2 YYDKDF (reference sequence).

This clone was recorded many times. J is TRBJ2-7 and V is TRBV20-1; D is perhaps TRBD1 (6 bases). CDR3 length equals 14 residues. Germline V gives CDR1 DFQATT, CDR2 SNEGSKA (reference sequence). Trimming stripped 3 bases from V and 3 bases from J, with 15 bases between. The CDR3 region is CSARGAGAYYEQYF. The DNA for the CDR3 is TGCAGTGCTAGGGGGGCAGGGGCCTACTACGAGCAGTACTTC.

This clone is deemed medium-sized. DNA of the CDR3: TGTGCCAGCAGTGACGCCGGGGACGCGGCCGGGGAGCTGTTTTTT. Its protein is CASSDAGDAAGELFF. The rearrangement joins TRBV6-4 to TRBJ2-2, with D possibly being TRBD1 or TRBD2 (5 bases each). Germline CDR1 MRHNA, CDR2 SNTAGT. The CDR3 contains 15 residues. The V and J ends lost 2 bases and 6 bases respectively, with 13 bases between them.

J is TRBJ2-2 and V is TRBV13; TRBD1 agrees at 8 bases. J gave up 8 bases and V 11 bases, and 13 bases lay outside the gene matches. This CDR3 contains 14 residues. In germline, CDR1 is PRHDT, CDR2 FYEKMQ (reference sequence). Here the CDR3 reads CAGKRQGQTGELFF. The CDR3 bases are TGTGCCGGCAAAAGACAGGGGCAGACAGGGGAGCTGTTTTTT.

This clone was seen many times. The rearrangement links TRBV30 to TRBJ1-6; D gene ambiguous. This CDR3 spans 14 amino acids. The V end lost 0 bases, the J end lost 5 bases, and 8 bases lay between the germline ends. Per the germline V gene, CDR1 is GTSNPN and CDR2 is SVGIG (reference sequence). The CDR3 sequence: CAWSVGSNNSPLHF. Written as DNA, the CDR3 is TGTGCCTGGAGTGTGGGCAGCAATAATTCACCCCTCCACTTT.

This clone was seen at least ten times. V gene TRBV28 combines with J gene TRBJ1-5, with a weak D call TRBD1 (5 bases). Trimming left V 4 bases short and J 3 bases short, with 16 bases between. Germline V CDR1 and CDR2: MDHEN, SYDVKM. This CDR3 region has 16 residues. The CDR3, as DNA: TGTGCCAGCAGTTCGGGGCAGGCACCTAACAATCAGCCCCAGCATTTT. It translates to CASSSGQAPNNQPQHF.

This clone came up a few times. This chain joins TRBV10-3 and TRBJ2-2; D not resolved. There are 13 residues in the CDR3. Germline CDR1 ENHRY, CDR2 SYGVKD. The germline V and J ends were trimmed by 6 bases and 3 bases, with 8 bases remaining between them. The chain's CDR3 is CAIREPDTGELFF. CDR3 in DNA: TGTGCCATCAGGGAACCAGACACCGGGGAGCTGTTTTTT.

This clone was counted many times. The chain joins TRBV15 to TRBJ2-2, with 8 bases matching TRBD2. Looked up from germline, CDR1 is LNHNV and CDR2 is YYDKDF (reference sequence). The CDR3 is 15 amino acids. V trimming: 5 bases; J trimming: 3 bases; junction bases outside the gene matches: 5. CDR3 amino acids: CATSRGGADTGELFF. As DNA, the CDR3 is TGTGCCACCAGCCGGGGGGGGGCCGACACCGGGGAGCTGTTTTTT.

This clone was counted ten times or more. The rearrangement links TRBV2 to TRBJ2-7; D is possibly TRBD1 (6 bases). Trimming took 8 bases from V and 9 from J, leaving 17 bases between them. Germline values: CDR1 SNHLY, CDR2 FYNNEI. This CDR3 spans 12 amino acids. CDR3 in amino acids: CASQTSQGWQYF. CDR3 DNA sequence: TGTGCCAGCCAAACCTCACAGGGTTGGCAGTACTTC.

This clone was recorded at least ten times. J is TRBJ1-2 and V is TRBV5-1; no firm D call. Germline CDR1 reads SGHRS; CDR2 reads YFSETQ. The CDR3 is made up of 14 amino acids. V dropped 5 bases and J dropped 0 bases, with 11 bases sitting between them. CDR3 amino acids: CASSRSTPNYGYTF. DNA for the CDR3: TGCGCCAGCAGTCGGAGTACCCCTAACTATGGCTACACCTTC.

The sample holds many counts of this clone. V usage is TRBV5-1 and J usage is TRBJ1-4, with D perhaps TRBD1 (6 bases). The V end was cut by 4 bases, the J end by 6 bases, with 10 bases between. The germline CDR1 and CDR2 sequences are SGHRS and YFSETQ. The CDR3 loop spans 13 amino acids. As DNA, the CDR3 is TGCGCCAGCAGCCGGGGGGCATATGAAAAACTGTTTTTT. Residues: CASSRGAYEKLFF.

This clone showed up many times. This chain connects TRBV18 to TRBJ1-1; D call uncertain. V shed 3 bases and J shed 4 bases, with 9 bases lying between them. Germline loops: CDR1 KGHSH, CDR2 LQKENI. CDR3 length: 13 amino acids. CDR3 region: CASSPGAGTEAFF. CDR3 DNA: TGTGCCAGCTCACCCGGAGCGGGCACTGAAGCTTTCTTT.

Only a few counts were recorded for this clone. The genes are TRBV18 and TRBJ1-4; D may be TRBD1 (6 bases). Germline V gives CDR1 KGHSH, CDR2 LQKENI. The V end lost 4 bases, the J end lost 14 bases, and 20 bases lay between the germline ends. The CDR3 has 14 amino acids. The CDR3 DNA is TGTGCCAGCTCACGACCGGGACAACAAAAGTCGCTGTTTTTT. Translation: CASSRPGQQKSLFF.

In this sample, this clone is medium-sized. This chain connects TRBV6-5 to TRBJ2-3; 10 bases fit TRBD2. The CDR3 has 16 residues. Looked up from germline, CDR1 is MNHEY and CDR2 is SVGAGI. Trimming at V came to 0 bases and at J to 9 bases, leaving 9 bases not matched to a gene. CDR3 protein: CASSYSPSGSQPTQYF. The CDR3, as DNA: TGTGCCAGCAGTTACTCCCCTAGCGGGAGTCAACCAACGCAGTATTTT.

The CDR3 DNA reads TGTGCCAGCAGTGAAACCGGTTCTAGCACAGATACGCAGTATTTT. Translating gives CASSETGSSTDTQYF. This chain uses TRBV2 with TRBJ2-3; D remains unclear. Germline lookup yields CDR1 SNHLY and CDR2 FYNNEI. V was pared by 2 bases and J by 0 bases, with 9 bases between. This CDR3 spans 15 amino acids.

This clone is judged medium-sized (0.01 to 0.1%). The chain carries TRBV28 and TRBJ2-7, with D perhaps assigned TRBD1 or TRBD2 (5 bases each). The CDR3 contains 15 residues. Per the germline V gene, CDR1 is MDHEN and CDR2 is SYDVKM. Trimming pared 2 bases from V and 7 bases from J, leaving 18 bases between. Written as DNA, the CDR3 is TGTGCCAGCAGTTTAAGGGTGGTACAGGAGGAAGAGCAGTACTTC. Translation: CASSLRVVQEEEQYF.

This clone has a count of ten or more. The V call is TRBV3-1, the J call TRBJ2-3; 10 bases line up with TRBD2. CDR3 length equals 15 residues. V shed 4 bases, J shed 5 bases, and the junction held 6 bases outside the gene matches. Germline lookup yields CDR1 LGHDT and CDR2 YNNKEL (reference sequence). The CDR3 sequence is CASSPLAGARDTQYF. DNA for the CDR3: TGTGCCAGCAGCCCCCTAGCGGGAGCAAGAGATACGCAGTATTTT.